The 22 T cell receptor beta chains reported below all come from one sample, sequenced in a study of blood T cells in healthy people across ages. With a J-beta primer mix and a sample-barcoded 5' primer, a second PCR ran about 7 to 11 cycles. One entry per CDR3 protein, called by TCRdb with MiXCR from the 5' RACE reads. The sample has about 670,000 distinct CDR3 sequences, approximately 52% seen once. Material for sequencing was blood. The origin of the receptors is a woman over 75 in good health.

This clonotype was counted many times. The genes are TRBV3-1 and TRBJ2-1; D is possibly TRBD2 (6 bases). Germline V gene lookup returns CDR1 LGHDT and CDR2 YNNKEL (reference sequence). The CDR3 totals 14 residues. The germline V and J ends were trimmed by 1 base and 3 bases, with 7 bases remaining between them. The CDR3 bases are TGTGCCAGCAGCCAAGGGGACTTCTACAATGAGCAGTTCTTC. This sequence encodes CASSQGDFYNEQFF.

This clonotype was picked up many times. The chain has TRBV25-1 and TRBJ2-7; D is possibly TRBD2 (5 bases). CDR1 MGHDK and CDR2 SYGVNS come from the germline V gene. The V end was cut by 6 bases, the J end by 5 bases, with 11 bases between. The CDR3 has 12 amino acids. The CDR3 loop is CASRRGQNEQYF. The CDR3 coding sequence is TGTGCCAGCAGAAGAGGGCAAAACGAGCAGTACTTC.

The J gene is TRBJ2-2, the V gene TRBV6-5; TRBD2 matches at 10 bases. Germline CDR1 reads MNHEY; CDR2 reads SVGAGI. Unmatched junction bases numbered 2, after V lost 6 bases and J lost 4 bases. This CDR3 region has 14 residues. Here the CDR3 reads CASRSSGSTGELFF. CDR3 bases: TGTGCCAGCAGGTCTAGCGGGAGCACCGGGGAGCTGTTTTTT.

This clonotype was found a few times. The genes are TRBV27 and TRBJ2-7; TRBD2 agrees at 10 bases. The V gene's germline CDR1 is MNHEY and CDR2 SMNVEV (reference sequence). With V trimmed by 4 bases and J by 7 bases, 10 bases remained unmatched. The CDR3 is 15 amino acids. This CDR3 reads CASSSLAGSYNEQYF. The CDR3 nucleotides are TGTGCCAGCAGTTCACTAGCGGGGAGTTACAATGAGCAGTACTTC.

In its sample, this clonotype was seen many times. The chain carries TRBV28 and TRBJ2-7; D is ambiguous. V lost 3 bases and J 1 base, leaving 7 bases between the germline ends. This CDR3 spans 13 amino acids. Per germline, CDR1 MDHEN and CDR2 SYDVKM. The CDR3 protein is CASSFVRSYEQYF. CDR3 bases: TGTGCCAGCAGTTTCGTCAGGTCCTACGAGCAGTACTTC.

With respect to this clonotype: This may be a read error: a much more frequent sequence differs by one nucleotide. This chain uses TRBV9 with TRBJ2-3, with D tentatively TRBD1 or TRBD2 (5 bases each). This CDR3 spans 15 amino acids. V gave up 5 bases and J gave up 0 bases, with 13 bases separating them. Germline CDR1 reads SGDLS; CDR2 reads YYNGEE. The CDR3 reads CASSSEGPSTDTQYF. CDR3 DNA: TGTGCCAGCAGTAGCGAGGGGCCGAGCACAGATACGCAGTATTTT.

This clonotype was detected a few times. J is TRBJ2-2 and V is TRBV6-1, with TRBD2 identical over 9 bases. The germline CDR1 and CDR2 sequences are MNHNS and SASEGT. V was clipped by 6 bases and J by 5 bases; unmatched bases: 7. CDR3 size: 15 residues. As DNA, the CDR3 is TGTGCCAGCAGGACTAGCGGAGCTGGTACCGGGGAGCTGTTTTTT. Translation: CASRTSGAGTGELFF.

V is TRBV3-1 and J is TRBJ2-4, with D hard to call. The CDR3 sequence is 12 residues long. Germline assignment: CDR1 LGHDT and CDR2 YNNKEL (reference sequence). Trimming took 4 bases from V and 15 from J, leaving 16 bases between them. The CDR3 spells CASSPRQALWYF. The CDR3 nucleotides are TGTGCCAGCAGCCCCCGGCAAGCGCTCTGGTACTTC.

This sequence joins TRBV9 and TRBJ2-1; no definite D call. Trimming shortened V by 0 bases and J by 5 bases, and 9 bases separated the two germline ends. The V gene's germline CDR1 is SGDLS and CDR2 YYNGEE. The CDR3 contains 14 residues. CDR3 bases: TGTGCCAGCAGCGTAGACGGGCCAAACAATGAGCAGTTCTTC. This sequence encodes CASSVDGPNNEQFF. The full variable domain, with the rest looked up from reference TRBV9 and TRBJ2-1, is DSGVTQTPKHLITATGQRVTLRCSPRSGDLSVYWYQQSLDQGLQFLIQYYNGEERAKGNILERFSAQQFPDLHSELNLSSLELGDSALYFCASSVDGPNNEQFFGPGTRLTVL.

This clonotype was counted at least ten times. This rearrangement joins TRBV7-9 to TRBJ2-3, with a weak D call TRBD1 (5 bases). The CDR3 loop spans 15 amino acids. The V end was cut by 1 base, the J end by 2 bases, with 10 bases between. Germline V gene data show CDR1 as SEHNR and CDR2 as FQNEAQ (reference sequence). In nucleotides, the CDR3 is TGTGCCAGCAGCTTAGTGTCAGGGAACACAGATACGCAGTATTTT. Translating gives CASSLVSGNTDTQYF.

The chain is built from TRBV30 and TRBJ2-7, with 8 bases identical to TRBD1. CDR1 and CDR2 (germline): GTSNPN, SVGIG (reference sequence). The CDR3 length is 13 residues. The V gene end was trimmed by 3 bases and the J gene end by 5 bases; junction bases not matched to a gene: 6. CDR3 sequence reads: CAWSVGQGNEQYF. The CDR3 DNA reads as TGTGCCTGGAGCGTCGGACAGGGAAACGAGCAGTACTTC.

The chain carries TRBV12-3 or TRBV12-4 and TRBJ2-3; D is undetermined. The CDR3 extends over 12 amino acids. Trimming took 5 bases from V and 5 from J, leaving 8 bases between them. The CDR3, as DNA: TGTGCCAGCAGTAGAAGGGTAGATACGCAGTATTTT. This gives the protein CASSRRVDTQYF.

The V call is TRBV11-2, the J call TRBJ2-5, with D perhaps TRBD2 (6 bases). Trimming pared 6 bases from V and 1 base from J, leaving 15 bases between. There are 15 residues in the CDR3. Germline V gives CDR1 SGHAT, CDR2 FQNNGV. CDR3 residues: CASRRNSGVQETQYF. Here the CDR3 DNA reads TGTGCCAGCAGGAGAAATTCGGGGGTCCAAGAGACCCAGTACTTC.

This chain links TRBV28 with TRBJ1-5; D gene unclear. CDR1 is MDHEN, CDR2 SYDVKM, per germline. Trimming left V 9 bases short and J 9 bases short, with 18 bases between. This CDR3 region has 13 residues. The DNA for the CDR3 is TGTGCCAGTGGGTCGGGGAGACCAGGGCCCCAGCATTTT. It encodes CASGSGRPGPQHF.

This clonotype was observed a handful of times. The chain carries TRBV27 and TRBJ2-2, with TRBD2 identical over 12 bases. V was pared by 7 bases and J by 5 bases, with 5 bases of the junction left unmatched. This CDR3 is 15 amino acids long. Germline V gives CDR1 MNHEY, CDR2 SMNVEV (reference sequence). This chain's CDR3 is CASTLGTSGTGELFF. The CDR3, as DNA: TGTGCCAGCACCTTGGGGACTAGCGGGACCGGGGAGCTGTTTTTT.

The chain has TRBV6-2 or TRBV6-3 and TRBJ2-1; D call uncertain. The CDR3 totals 12 residues. The V gene's germline CDR1 is MNHEY and CDR2 SVGEGT. V was cut by 0 bases and J by 10 bases, with 7 bases left in between. The CDR3 DNA follows: TGTGCCAGCAGTTACTCGATTAGGGAGCAGTTCTTC. It yields the protein CASSYSIREQFF.

J is TRBJ2-7 and V is TRBV15; D uncertain. Trimming removed 0 bases at V and 3 bases at J, with 9 bases between. Germline V gives CDR1 LNHNV, CDR2 YYDKDF (reference sequence). The CDR3 is 14 amino acids. This CDR3 is CATSRDMGSYEQYF. In DNA form, the CDR3 reads TGTGCCACCAGCAGAGATATGGGAAGCTACGAGCAGTACTTC.

This clonotype was observed a few times. The CDR3 DNA reads as TGCAGTGCTGCGAAGGGACAGCTGAACACTGAAGCTTTCTTT. This gives the protein CSAAKGQLNTEAFF. The rearrangement uses TRBV20-1 and TRBJ1-1; 7 bases are a match to TRBD1. V shed 5 bases, J shed 0 bases, and the junction held 6 bases outside the gene matches. CDR1 and CDR2 from the germline V gene are DFQATT and SNEGSKA (reference sequence). The CDR3 extends over 14 amino acids.

The chain carries TRBV20-1 and TRBJ1-2; 10 nucleotides match TRBD1. The CDR3 runs 14 residues. Germline lookup yields CDR1 DFQATT and CDR2 SNEGSKA (reference sequence). After removal of 4 bases from V and 6 bases from J, the junction contained 8 bases not matched to a gene. CDR3 in DNA: TGCAGTGCTACCCGGGACAGGGGTTGGGATGGCTACACCTTC. It is translated as CSATRDRGWDGYTF.

This clonotype has just a few counts. The chain has TRBV5-1 and TRBJ1-2; 8 bases fit TRBD1. Trimming took 4 bases from V and 5 from J; bases not matched to a gene: 7. In germline, CDR1 is SGHRS, CDR2 YFSETQ. This CDR3 region has 14 residues. CDR3: CASSPGQEQYGYTF. The CDR3 DNA reads TGCGCCAGCAGCCCGGGACAGGAGCAATATGGCTACACCTTC.

This clonotype was observed at least ten times. V gene TRBV12-3 or TRBV12-4 combines with J gene TRBJ2-1, with D possibly being TRBD1 (5 bases). V lost 6 bases, J lost 0 bases, and 12 bases lay in between. The CDR3 covers 15 residues. DNA for the CDR3: TGTGCCAGCAGCTCCCTCAGGGCCTCCTACAATGAGCAGTTCTTC. Translated, it gives CASSSLRASYNEQFF.

V usage is TRBV10-3 and J usage is TRBJ1-3; D ambiguous. Trimming took off 6 bases at V and 0 bases at J, with 12 bases between the two ends. Germline CDR1 reads ENHRY; CDR2 reads SYGVKD. This CDR3 spans 15 amino acids. The CDR3 nucleotides read TGTGCCATCAGCTCCCGGGGAAACTCTGGAAACACCATATATTTT. Translation: CAISSRGNSGNTIYF.